The 23 T cell receptor beta chains below all came from one sample that was sequenced in a study of blood T cell repertoires in COVID-19. The assay was immunoSEQ multiplex PCR, and TCRdb's table has in-frame clones only and misses some. The data show 150,000 to 200,000 clones, with 70% to 90% seen just once and 15% to 20% held by the top ten. The sample was peripheral blood. The receptors derive from a person aged 65-85 years with COVID-19, enrolled during active disease.

The J gene is TRBJ2-7, the V gene TRBV12-3 or TRBV12-4; D uncertain. The CDR3 totals 12 residues. Trimming left V 4 bases short and J 6 bases short, with 10 bases between. In nucleotides, the CDR3 is TGTGCCAGCAGTTCGTCTTACGGCGAGCAGTACTTC. It specifies CASSSSYGEQYF.

This chain links TRBV7-7 with TRBJ2-1; TRBD2 agrees at 11 bases. This CDR3 is 15 amino acids long. V trimming: 1 base; J trimming: 6 bases; junction bases outside the gene matches: 2. CDR1 is SSHAT, CDR2 FNYEAQ, per germline (reference sequence). As DNA, the CDR3 is TGTGCCAGCAGCTTAGTAGCGGGGGGGCTCAATGAGCAGTTCTTC. It translates to CASSLVAGGLNEQFF.

This chain uses TRBV7-2 with TRBJ2-3, with TRBD1 as a possible D gene (6 bases). The V end lost 5 bases, the J end lost 2 bases, and 11 bases lay between the germline ends. Germline CDR1 SGHTA, CDR2 FQGNSA. CDR3 size: 14 residues. The CDR3 bases are TGTGCCAGCAGCCCGGGACACACCACAGATACGCAGTATTTT. It is translated as CASSPGHTTDTQYF.

The CDR3, as DNA: TGCGCCAGCAGCTTTAACAGTGGTAATTCACCCCTCCACTTT. It is translated as CASSFNSGNSPLHF. The genes are TRBV5-1 and TRBJ1-6; D remains ambiguous. The CDR3 covers 14 residues. Germline CDR1 is SGHRS and CDR2 is YFSETQ. V lost 2 bases, J lost 6 bases, and 9 bases lay in between.

The CDR3 is CASSPIVGTDTQYF. As DNA, the CDR3 is TGTGCCAGCAGCCCAATAGTTGGCACAGATACGCAGTATTTT. The rearrangement uses TRBV7-9 and TRBJ2-3, with D unclear. From germline, CDR1 is SEHNR and CDR2 FQNEAQ (reference sequence). V lost 5 bases, J lost 1 base, and 10 bases lay in between. This CDR3 has 14 amino acids.

The genes are TRBV11-3 and TRBJ1-6, with 8 bases lining up with TRBD1. This CDR3 spans 14 amino acids. V was clipped by 3 bases and J by 8 bases; unmatched bases: 3. Germline V gene lookup returns CDR1 SGHNT and CDR2 YENEEA. The CDR3 loop reads CASSLTGADSPLHF. In DNA form, the CDR3 reads TGTGCCAGCAGCTTGACAGGGGCTGATTCACCCCTCCACTTT.

The chain has TRBV6-5 and TRBJ2-6; the D is unclear. Germline CDR1 is MNHEY and CDR2 is SVGAGI. CDR3 length: 15 amino acids. Trimming took 6 bases from V and 0 from J, leaving 9 bases between them. The CDR3 nucleotides are TGTGCCAGCAGGTCTATCGACTCTGGGGCCAACGTCCTGACTTTC. This sequence encodes CASRSIDSGANVLTF.

The chain recombines TRBV7-3 with TRBJ2-7, with 10 bases lining up with TRBD1. V was clipped by 3 bases and J by 7 bases; unmatched bases: 12. The CDR3 runs to 16 residues. Germline lookup yields CDR1 SGHTA and CDR2 FQGTGA. CDR3 residues: CASSLTGGFAEGEQYF. DNA of the CDR3: TGTGCCAGCAGCTTGACAGGGGGCTTTGCAGAGGGAGAGCAGTACTTC.

The chain employs TRBV6-5 and TRBJ2-7; D remains unclear. This CDR3 is built from 15 residues. Germline loops: CDR1 MNHEY, CDR2 SVGAGI. With 5 bases removed from V and 3 bases from J, the gap between germline ends came to 17 bases. In DNA, the CDR3 is TGTGCCAGCAGTCTAAACCCGGTCCTGAACTACGAGCAGTACTTC. It encodes CASSLNPVLNYEQYF.

The chain couples TRBV5-4 to TRBJ1-3, with D tentatively TRBD1 (6 bases). The germline gives CDR1 SGHNT, CDR2 YYREEE (reference sequence). Trimming removed 0 bases from V and 2 bases from J, with 9 bases in between. The CDR3 runs 15 residues. CDR3: CASSLAGTPGNTIYF. In nucleotides, the CDR3 is TGTGCCAGCAGCTTGGCAGGGACACCTGGAAACACCATATATTTT.

The chain combines TRBV5-6 with TRBJ2-1; D gene unclear. There are 12 residues in the CDR3. Germline V lookup: CDR1 SGHDT, CDR2 YYEEEE. The V end was cut by 0 bases, the J end by 7 bases, with 5 bases between. The CDR3 DNA follows: TGTGCCAGCAGCTTGGGTACAAATGAGCAGTTCTTC. Its translation: CASSLGTNEQFF.

The CDR3 DNA follows: TGTGCCAGCAGCTTGTTGGGTGCGGGTGGAAATCAGCCCCAGCATTTT. It yields the protein CASSLLGAGGNQPQHF. The rearrangement uses TRBV5-8 and TRBJ1-5; no definite D call. Germline values: CDR1 SGHTS, CDR2 YDEGEE. The CDR3 runs 16 residues. V shed 1 base and J shed 4 bases, with 15 bases lying between them.

The CDR3 here is CASSLTGGVTGELFF. CDR3 DNA: TGTGCCAGCAGCTTGACAGGGGGCGTGACCGGGGAGCTGTTTTTT. The J gene is TRBJ2-2, the V gene TRBV7-3, with 10 nucleotides matching TRBD1. Germline CDR1 SGHTA, CDR2 FQGTGA. V lost 3 bases to trimming and J lost 5 bases; unmatched junction nucleotides: 3. The length of the CDR3 is 15 residues.

The chain recombines TRBV14 with TRBJ1-4; a possible D gene is TRBD1 (5 bases). Germline V gene sequence: CDR1 SGHDN, CDR2 FVKESK. The V end was cut by 4 bases, the J end by 8 bases, with 11 bases between. This CDR3 contains 13 residues. CDR3 in amino acids: CASSPGTWEKLFF. CDR3 nucleotide sequence: TGTGCCAGCAGCCCCGGGACTTGGGAAAAACTGTTTTTT.

This clone was detected only once. The chain combines TRBV9 with TRBJ2-1; D uncertain. Deletions cut 3 bases from V and 0 bases from J, with 10 bases between. CDR3 length: 15 residues. The germline V gene encodes CDR1 SGDLS and CDR2 YYNGEE. The CDR3 is CASSGLDFSYNEQFF. The DNA for the CDR3 is TGTGCCAGCAGCGGGTTAGATTTCTCCTACAATGAGCAGTTCTTC.

The rearrangement links TRBV7-9 to TRBJ1-4; TRBD1 matches 7 bases. The CDR3 extends over 15 amino acids. Trimming at V came to 1 base and at J to 3 bases, leaving 2 bases not matched to a gene. Germline CDR1 is SEHNR and CDR2 is FQNEAQ (reference sequence). The CDR3 region has the DNA TGTGCCAGCAGCTTAGGGACAGGCCCTAATGAAAAACTGTTTTTT. Protein sequence: CASSLGTGPNEKLFF.

This clone was observed a single time. The V and J genes are TRBV10-3 and TRBJ1-1; D call uncertain. CDR3 length: 11 amino acids. The ends were cut back, 10 bases at V and 1 base at J, with 7 bases in the middle. The germline V gene has CDR1 ENHRY and CDR2 SYGVKD. CDR3 nucleotides: TGTGCCACAGAAGAGAACACTGAAGCTTTCTTT. Encoded protein: CATEENTEAFF.

This chain joins TRBV7-6 and TRBJ2-5; D possibly corresponds to TRBD1 (6 bases). Germline V lookup: CDR1 SGHVS, CDR2 FNYEAQ. This CDR3 contains 13 residues. V lost 1 base to trimming and J lost 7 bases, with 10 bases between them. The CDR3 here is CASSLELRGTQYF. DNA for the CDR3: TGTGCCAGCAGCTTAGAACTCAGGGGGACCCAGTACTTC.

CDR3 protein: CASSRGQQYGYTF. DNA for the CDR3: TGCGCCAGCAGCCGAGGACAGCAGTATGGCTACACCTTC. The rearrangement uses TRBV5-1 and TRBJ1-2, with D possibly TRBD1 on 6 matching bases. The V end lost 4 bases, the J end lost 5 bases, and 12 bases lay between the germline ends. The CDR3 consists of 13 residues. The germline V gene encodes CDR1 SGHRS and CDR2 YFSETQ.

The chain recombines TRBV2 with TRBJ1-4, with 7 bases fitting TRBD1. Germline assignment: CDR1 SNHLY and CDR2 FYNNEI. The CDR3 runs 13 residues. The J segment lost 8 bases and the V segment lost 8 bases, leaving 8 bases of the junction unmatched. In DNA form, the CDR3 reads TGTGCCAGCCTTCCAGGGGGTTACGAAAAACTGTTTTTT. Protein: CASLPGGYEKLFF.

The rearrangement links TRBV7-9 to TRBJ2-2; tentative D call: TRBD1 (6 bases). This CDR3 is 16 amino acids long. Germline-derived CDR1 and CDR2 are SEHNR and FQNEAQ (reference sequence). V dropped 0 bases and J dropped 1 base, with 9 bases sitting between them. The CDR3 DNA is TGTGCCAGCAGCTTAGCCGGGACAAAGAACACCGGGGAGCTGTTTTTT. This sequence encodes CASSLAGTKNTGELFF.

The chain carries TRBV11-3 and TRBJ2-1; 8 nucleotides line up with TRBD2. The CDR3 consists of 14 residues. CDR1 and CDR2 from the germline V gene are SGHNT and YENEEA. V shed 5 bases, J shed 9 bases, and the junction held 9 bases outside the gene matches. CDR3 amino acids: CASSALAGGGEQFF. CDR3 bases: TGTGCCAGCAGCGCCCTAGCGGGCGGGGGTGAGCAGTTCTTC.

V and J are TRBV7-9 and TRBJ1-2; the match to TRBD1 covers 7 bases. The length of the CDR3 is 16 residues. The ends lost 1 base at V and 3 bases at J; junction bases unmatched: 8. Germline assignment: CDR1 SEHNR and CDR2 FQNEAQ (reference sequence). The chain's CDR3 is CASSLVSVRGDYGYTF. The CDR3 DNA follows: TGTGCCAGCAGCTTAGTTTCGGTCAGGGGGGACTATGGCTACACCTTC. Complete variable domain (other parts from reference TRBV7-9 and TRBJ1-2): DTGVSQNPRHKITKRGQNVTFRCDPISEHNRLYWYRQTLGQGPEFLTYFQNEAQLEKSRLLSDRFSAERPKGSFSTLEIQRTEQGDSAMYLCASSLVSVRGDYGYTFGSGTRLTVV.